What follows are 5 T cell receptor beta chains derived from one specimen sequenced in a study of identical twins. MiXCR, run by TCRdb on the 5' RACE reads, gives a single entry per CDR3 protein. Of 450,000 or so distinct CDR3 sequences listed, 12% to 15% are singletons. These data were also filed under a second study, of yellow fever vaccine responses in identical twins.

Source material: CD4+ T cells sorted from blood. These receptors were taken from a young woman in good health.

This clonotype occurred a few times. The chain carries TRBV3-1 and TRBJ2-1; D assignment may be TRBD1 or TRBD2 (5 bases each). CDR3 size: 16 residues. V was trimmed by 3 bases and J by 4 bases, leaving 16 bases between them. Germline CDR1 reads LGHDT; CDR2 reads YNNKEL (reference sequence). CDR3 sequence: CASSQWGGHLYNEQFF. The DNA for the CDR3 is TGTGCCAGCAGCCAGTGGGGCGGGCACTTATACAATGAGCAGTTCTTC.

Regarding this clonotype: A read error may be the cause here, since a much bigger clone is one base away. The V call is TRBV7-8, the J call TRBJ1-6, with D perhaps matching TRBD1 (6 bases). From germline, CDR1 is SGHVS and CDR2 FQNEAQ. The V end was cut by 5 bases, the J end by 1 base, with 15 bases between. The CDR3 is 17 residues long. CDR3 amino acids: CASSPGAGRSYNSPLHF. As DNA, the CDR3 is TGTGCCAGCAGCCCAGGGGCAGGGAGATCCTATAATTCACCCCTCCACTTT.

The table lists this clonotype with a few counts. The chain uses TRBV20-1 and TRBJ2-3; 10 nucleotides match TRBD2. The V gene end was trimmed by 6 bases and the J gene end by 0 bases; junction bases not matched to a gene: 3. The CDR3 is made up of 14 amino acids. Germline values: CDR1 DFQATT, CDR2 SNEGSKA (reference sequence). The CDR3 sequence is CSAGLAVSTDTQYF. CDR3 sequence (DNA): TGCAGTGCCGGACTAGCGGTTAGCACAGATACGCAGTATTTT.

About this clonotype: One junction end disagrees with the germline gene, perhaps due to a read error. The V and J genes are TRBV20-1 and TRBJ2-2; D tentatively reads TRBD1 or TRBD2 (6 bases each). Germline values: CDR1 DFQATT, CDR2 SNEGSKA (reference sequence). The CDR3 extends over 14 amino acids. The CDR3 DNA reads TGCAGTGCTAGAACCGGGGGCTACACTGGGGAGCTGTTTTTT. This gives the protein CSARTGGYTGELFF.

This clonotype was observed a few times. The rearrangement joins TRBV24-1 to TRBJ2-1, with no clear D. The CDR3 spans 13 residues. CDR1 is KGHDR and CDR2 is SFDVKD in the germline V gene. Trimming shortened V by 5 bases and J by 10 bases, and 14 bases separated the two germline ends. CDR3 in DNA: TGTGCCACCAGTGCCCCGCCTGCCCGAGAGCAGTTCTTC. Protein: CATSAPPAREQFF.